A selection of T cell receptor beta chains follows, all from one sample in a study of blood T cell repertoires in COVID-19. Sequencing used immunoSEQ multiplex PCR; TCRdb keeps in-frame clones, though not all of them. The repertoire holds about 59,000 clones, around 90% seen once, with roughly 15% in the top ten. What was sequenced was peripheral blood. These receptors all stem from a man of 80 years or more with acute or convalescent COVID-19. CDR3s include the opening cysteine and the closing phenylalanine or tryptophan. D genes are given only for firm matches. Part of the rows lack a size; the others show once, few, many or a class for expanded clones.

clone size: NA
V gene: TRBV4-1
D gene: NA
J gene: TRBJ2-7
CDR3 protein: CASSQEMAVLSYEQYF
CDR3 DNA: TGCGCCAGCAGCCAAGAGATGGCAGTGCTCTCCTACGAGCAGTACTTC

clone size: NA
V gene: TRBV27
D gene: TRBD2
J gene: TRBJ2-1
CDR3 protein: CASSVDPQRGYNEQFF
CDR3 DNA: TGTGCCAGCAGTGTCGACCCCCAGCGGGGCTACAATGAGCAGTTCTTC

clone size: few
V gene: TRBV11-3
D gene: TRBD1
J gene: TRBJ1-2
CDR3 protein: CASSTPRDSSNYGYTF
CDR3 DNA: TGTGCCAGCAGCACCCCACGGGACAGCTCTAACTATGGCTACACCTTC

clone size: NA
V gene: TRBV24-1
D gene: NA
J gene: TRBJ2-1
CDR3 protein: CATGAGNSYNEQFF
CDR3 DNA: TGTGCCACCGGGGCAGGGAACTCCTACAATGAGCAGTTCTTC

clone size: NA
V gene: TRBV3-1/TRBV3-2
D gene: NA
J gene: TRBJ2-7
CDR3 protein: CASSLSTGTYEQYF
CDR3 DNA: TGTGCCAGCAGCCTATCGACAGGTACCTACGAGCAGTACTTC

clone size: NA
V gene: TRBV7-2
D gene: NA
J gene: TRBJ2-7
CDR3 protein: CASSLAPGASYEQYF
CDR3 DNA: TGTGCCAGCAGCTTAGCACCAGGGGCCTCCTACGAGCAGTACTTC

clone size: NA
V gene: TRBV28
D gene: NA
J gene: TRBJ1-1
CDR3 protein: CASTRGVGRLENTEAFF
CDR3 DNA: TGTGCCAGCACCCGTGGTGTGGGGCGGCTCGAGAACACTGAAGCTTTCTTT

clone size: NA
V gene: TRBV5-1
D gene: NA
J gene: TRBJ2-2
CDR3 protein: CASSRRTNTGELFF
CDR3 DNA: TGCGCCAGCAGCCGGAGGACGAACACCGGGGAGCTGTTTTTT

clone size: NA
V gene: TRBV30
D gene: TRBD1
J gene: TRBJ2-5
CDR3 protein: CALGQGRGETQYF
CDR3 DNA: TGTGCCTTGGGACAGGGTAGGGGAGAGACCCAGTACTTC

clone size: NA
V gene: TRBV19
D gene: TRBD1
J gene: TRBJ2-3
CDR3 protein: CASSIDLGTGDDTDTQYF
CDR3 DNA: TGTGCCAGTAGTATAGATCTAGGGACAGGGGACGACACAGATACGCAGTATTTT

clone size: NA
V gene: TRBV5-6
D gene: TRBD1
J gene: TRBJ1-2
CDR3 protein: CASSRGQGTNYGYTF
CDR3 DNA: TGTGCCAGCAGCCGTGGACAGGGCACTAACTATGGCTACACCTTC

clone size: once
V gene: TRBV5-1
D gene: TRBD2
J gene: TRBJ2-1
CDR3 protein: CASSPGLAGGKGNEQFF
CDR3 DNA: TGCGCCAGCAGCCCGGGACTAGCGGGGGGGAAGGGAAATGAGCAGTTCTTC

clone size: NA
V gene: TRBV3-1/TRBV3-2
D gene: NA
J gene: TRBJ2-7
CDR3 protein: CASSRDSSSYEQYF
CDR3 DNA: TGTGCCAGCAGCCGGGACTCCTCTTCCTACGAGCAGTACTTC

clone size: NA
V gene: TRBV5-4
D gene: TRBD1
J gene: TRBJ1-1
CDR3 protein: CASSARRGTGGTEAFF
CDR3 DNA: TGTGCCAGCAGCGCGCGCCGGGGGACAGGGGGTACTGAAGCTTTCTTT

clone size: NA
V gene: TRBV19
D gene: TRBD2
J gene: TRBJ2-1
CDR3 protein: CASSSPAGRRTNEQFF
CDR3 DNA: TGTGCCAGTAGTAGTCCAGCGGGAAGACGCACCAATGAGCAGTTCTTC

clone size: once
V gene: TRBV5-6
D gene: NA
J gene: TRBJ1-1
CDR3 protein: CASSIRGRNTEAFF
CDR3 DNA: TGTGCCAGCAGCATTAGGGGAAGGAACACTGAAGCTTTCTTT

clone size: NA
V gene: TRBV7-6
D gene: TRBD2
J gene: TRBJ2-7
CDR3 protein: CASSRTSGGGYEQYF
CDR3 DNA: TGTGCCAGCAGCCGTACTAGCGGGGGGGGGTACGAGCAGTACTTC

clone size: NA
V gene: TRBV29-1
D gene: TRBD1
J gene: TRBJ2-7
CDR3 protein: CSAVTGTVGEQYF
CDR3 DNA: TGCAGCGCCGTGACAGGGACGGTGGGCGAGCAGTACTTC

clone size: NA
V gene: TRBV7-2
D gene: NA
J gene: TRBJ2-7
CDR3 protein: CASSLGAGFGDEQYF
CDR3 DNA: TGTGCCAGCAGCTTAGGGGCAGGGTTTGGGGACGAGCAGTACTTC

clone size: NA
V gene: TRBV5-1
D gene: NA
J gene: TRBJ2-7
CDR3 protein: CASSLADNSEGEQYF
CDR3 DNA: TGCGCCAGCAGCTTGGCCGATAACAGTGAGGGCGAGCAGTACTTC

clone size: NA
V gene: TRBV6-5
D gene: NA
J gene: TRBJ2-1
CDR3 protein: CASLTVFANEQFF
CDR3 DNA: TGTGCCAGCTTGACAGTTTTTGCCAATGAGCAGTTCTTC

clone size: NA
V gene: TRBV6-5
D gene: NA
J gene: TRBJ1-3
CDR3 protein: CASTNGGGNTIYF
CDR3 DNA: TGTGCCAGCACCAACGGGGGTGGAAACACCATATATTTT

clone size: NA
V gene: TRBV2
D gene: NA
J gene: TRBJ1-1
CDR3 protein: CASSVGGIYTEAFF
CDR3 DNA: TGTGCCAGCAGTGTGGGAGGGATCTACACTGAAGCTTTCTTT

clone size: NA
V gene: TRBV6-5
D gene: NA
J gene: TRBJ2-7
CDR3 protein: CASSYSGQSYEQYF
CDR3 DNA: TGTGCCAGCAGTTACTCCGGACAGTCCTACGAGCAGTACTTC

clone size: NA
V gene: TRBV5-4
D gene: NA
J gene: TRBJ2-1
CDR3 protein: CASSDKGVGREQFF
CDR3 DNA: TGTGCCAGCAGCGATAAGGGAGTGGGTCGTGAGCAGTTCTTC

clone size: NA
V gene: TRBV6-4
D gene: TRBD1
J gene: TRBJ2-7
CDR3 protein: CASSTPGDRVYEQYF
CDR3 DNA: TGTGCCAGCAGCACACCAGGTGACAGGGTCTACGAGCAGTACTTC

clone size: NA
V gene: TRBV27
D gene: NA
J gene: TRBJ1-1
CDR3 protein: CASSLWGGLNTEAFF
CDR3 DNA: TGTGCCAGCAGTTTATGGGGAGGCCTGAACACTGAAGCTTTCTTT

clone size: NA
V gene: TRBV11-2
D gene: NA
J gene: TRBJ2-4
CDR3 protein: CASSPPAGAKNIQYF
CDR3 DNA: TGTGCCAGCAGCCCCCCGGCAGGGGCCAAAAACATTCAGTACTTC

clone size: NA
V gene: TRBV27
D gene: NA
J gene: TRBJ2-6
CDR3 protein: CASSSRGGSGANVLTF
CDR3 DNA: TGTGCCAGCAGTTCCCGAGGGGGTTCTGGGGCCAACGTCCTGACTTTC

clone size: NA
V gene: TRBV18
D gene: NA
J gene: TRBJ1-3
CDR3 protein: CASSPGENSGNTIYF
CDR3 DNA: TGTGCCAGCTCCCCGGGGGAGAACTCTGGAAACACCATATATTTT

clone size: NA
V gene: TRBV19
D gene: NA
J gene: TRBJ1-5
CDR3 protein: CASSTQGTNQPQHF
CDR3 DNA: TGTGCCAGTAGCACACAGGGAACCAATCAGCCCCAGCATTTT

clone size: once
V gene: TRBV6-6
D gene: NA
J gene: TRBJ1-1
CDR3 protein: CASGTYSYTEAFF
CDR3 DNA: TGTGCCAGCGGGACTTACTCTTACACTGAAGCTTTCTTT